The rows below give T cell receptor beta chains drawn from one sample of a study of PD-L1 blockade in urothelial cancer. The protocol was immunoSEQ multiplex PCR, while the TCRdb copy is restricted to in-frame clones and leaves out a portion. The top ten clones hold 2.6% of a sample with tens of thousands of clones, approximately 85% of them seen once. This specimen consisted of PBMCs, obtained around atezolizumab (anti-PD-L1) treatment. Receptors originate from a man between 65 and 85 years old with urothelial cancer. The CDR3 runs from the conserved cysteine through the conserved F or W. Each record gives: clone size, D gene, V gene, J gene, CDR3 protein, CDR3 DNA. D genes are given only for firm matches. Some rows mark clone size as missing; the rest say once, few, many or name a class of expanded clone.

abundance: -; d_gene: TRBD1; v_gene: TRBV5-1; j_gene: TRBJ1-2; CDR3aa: CASSLRGTGDGGYTF; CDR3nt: TGCGCCAGCAGCTTGCGAGGGACAGGAGACGGTGGCTACACCTTC
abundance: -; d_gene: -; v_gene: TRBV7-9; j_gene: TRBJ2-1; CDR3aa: CASSPERISYNEQFF; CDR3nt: TGTGCCAGCAGCCCGGAGAGGATTTCCTACAATGAGCAGTTCTTC
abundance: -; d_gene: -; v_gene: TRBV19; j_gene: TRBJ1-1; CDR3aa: CASSGTMNTEAFF; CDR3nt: TGTGCCAGTAGTGGAACTATGAACACTGAAGCTTTCTTT
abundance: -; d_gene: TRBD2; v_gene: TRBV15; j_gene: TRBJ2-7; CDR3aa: CATSRGGLADYEQYF; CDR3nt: TGTGCCACCAGCAGAGGAGGGCTAGCGGACTACGAGCAGTACTTC
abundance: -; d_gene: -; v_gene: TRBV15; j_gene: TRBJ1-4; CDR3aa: CATSRDAGGQEKLFF; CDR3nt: TGTGCCACCAGCAGAGATGCGGGGGGCCAAGAAAAACTGTTTTTT
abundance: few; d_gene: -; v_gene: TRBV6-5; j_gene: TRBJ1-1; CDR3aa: CASSYRTANTEAFF; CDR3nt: TGTGCCAGCAGTTACCGGACAGCGAACACTGAAGCTTTCTTT
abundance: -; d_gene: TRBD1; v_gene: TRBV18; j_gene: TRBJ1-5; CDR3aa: CASSPDRGGNQPQHF; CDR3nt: TGTGCCAGCTCACCGGACAGGGGTGGCAATCAGCCCCAGCATTTT
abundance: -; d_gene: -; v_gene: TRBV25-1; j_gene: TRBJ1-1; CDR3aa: CASSEEGVRTEAFF; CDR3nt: TGTGCCAGCAGTGAAGAAGGAGTTCGCACTGAAGCTTTCTTT
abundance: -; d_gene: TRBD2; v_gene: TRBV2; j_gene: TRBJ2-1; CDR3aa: CASSGGSRPGTSGSLRYNEQFF; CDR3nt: TGTGCCAGCAGTGGGGGAAGTCGCCCAGGGACTAGCGGGAGTTTGAGGTACAATGAGCAGTTCTTC
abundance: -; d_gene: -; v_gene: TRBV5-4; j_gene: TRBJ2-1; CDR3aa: CASSFRILATYNEQFF; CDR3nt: TGTGCCAGCAGCTTCCGCATCCTAGCGACCTACAATGAGCAGTTCTTC
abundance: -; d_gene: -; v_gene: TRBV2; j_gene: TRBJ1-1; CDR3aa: CASMGLQNTEAFF; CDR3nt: TGTGCCAGCATGGGCCTACAGAACACTGAAGCTTTCTTT
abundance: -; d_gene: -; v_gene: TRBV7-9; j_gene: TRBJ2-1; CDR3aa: CASSDSSTDEQFF; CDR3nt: TGTGCCAGCAGCGACAGCAGTACCGATGAGCAGTTCTTC
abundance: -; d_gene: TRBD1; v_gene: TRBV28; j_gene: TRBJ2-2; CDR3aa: CASTSSGTVNTGELFF; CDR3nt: TGTGCCAGCACCTCATCCGGGACAGTCAACACCGGGGAGCTGTTTTTT
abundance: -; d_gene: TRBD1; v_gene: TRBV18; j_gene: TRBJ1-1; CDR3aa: CASSLQQGANTEAFF; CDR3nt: TGTGCCAGCTCACTACAACAGGGGGCGAACACTGAAGCTTTCTTT
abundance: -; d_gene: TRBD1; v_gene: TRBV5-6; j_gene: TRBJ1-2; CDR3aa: CASSLALAGGSLYGYTF; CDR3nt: TGTGCCAGCAGCTTGGCCCTGGCAGGGGGCTCCCTCTATGGCTACACCTTC
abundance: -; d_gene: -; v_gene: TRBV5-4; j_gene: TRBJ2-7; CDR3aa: CASGLGGRPYEQYF; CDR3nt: TGTGCCAGCGGCCTGGGGGGGCGACCCTACGAGCAGTACTTC
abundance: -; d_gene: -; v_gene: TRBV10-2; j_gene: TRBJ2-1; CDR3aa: CASSESRFGQEQFF; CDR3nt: TGCGCCAGCAGTGAGTCGAGGTTTGGACAGGAGCAGTTCTTC
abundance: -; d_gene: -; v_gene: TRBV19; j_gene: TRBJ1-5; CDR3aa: CASRSGIQPQHF; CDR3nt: TGTGCCAGTAGATCAGGGATTCAGCCCCAGCATTTT
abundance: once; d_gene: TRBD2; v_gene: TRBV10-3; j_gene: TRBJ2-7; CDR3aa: CAINAGTSIHEQYF; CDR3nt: TGTGCCATCAATGCCGGGACTAGCATCCACGAGCAGTACTTC
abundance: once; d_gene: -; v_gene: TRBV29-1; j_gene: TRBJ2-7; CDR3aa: CSVGQTYEQYF; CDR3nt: TGCAGCGTTGGGCAGACCTACGAGCAGTACTTC
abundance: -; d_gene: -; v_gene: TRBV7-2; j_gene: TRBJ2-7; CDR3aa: CASSLVYGSSYEQYF; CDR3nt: TGTGCCAGCAGCTTAGTTTACGGGAGCTCCTACGAGCAGTACTTC
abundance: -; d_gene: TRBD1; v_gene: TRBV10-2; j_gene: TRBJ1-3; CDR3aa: CASSSGQEGNTIYF; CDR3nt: TGCGCCAGCAGTTCGGGACAGGAGGGAAACACCATATATTTT
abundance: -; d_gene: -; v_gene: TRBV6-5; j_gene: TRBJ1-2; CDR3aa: CASRTTGFYGYTF; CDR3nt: TGTGCCAGCAGGACTACAGGGTTCTATGGCTACACCTTC
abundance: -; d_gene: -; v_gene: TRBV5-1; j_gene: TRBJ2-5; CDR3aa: CASSLGVLADRQETQYF; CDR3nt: TGCGCCAGCAGCTTGGGGGTCTTAGCGGACCGCCAAGAGACCCAGTACTTC
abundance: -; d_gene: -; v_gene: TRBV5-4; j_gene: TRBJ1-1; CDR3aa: CASSFGHNTEAFF; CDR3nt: TGTGCCAGCAGCTTCGGACACAACACTGAAGCTTTCTTT
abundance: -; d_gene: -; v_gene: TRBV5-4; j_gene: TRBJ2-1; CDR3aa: CASSLRGIAEQFF; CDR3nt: TGTGCCAGCAGCCTCCGGGGGATAGCCGAGCAGTTCTTC
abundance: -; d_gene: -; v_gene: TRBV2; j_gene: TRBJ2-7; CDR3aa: CASKRTGVNPGF; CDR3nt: TGTGCCAGCAAGAGGACGGGGGTCAACCCGGGCTTC
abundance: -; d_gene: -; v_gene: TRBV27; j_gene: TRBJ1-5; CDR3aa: CASSTTGLRQPQHF; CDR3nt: TGTGCCAGCAGCACGACGGGACTCAGGCAGCCCCAGCATTTT
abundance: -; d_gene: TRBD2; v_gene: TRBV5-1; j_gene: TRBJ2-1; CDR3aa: CASRSTSGRSNEQFF; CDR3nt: TGCGCCAGCAGATCGACTAGCGGGAGATCCAATGAGCAGTTCTTC
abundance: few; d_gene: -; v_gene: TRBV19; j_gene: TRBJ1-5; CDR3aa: CASSIRQNSAQHF; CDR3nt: TGTGCCAGTAGTATTAGACAGAATTCGGCCCAGCATTTT
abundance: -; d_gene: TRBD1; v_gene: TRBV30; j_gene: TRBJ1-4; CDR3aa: CAWSPGTGNEKLFF; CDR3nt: TGTGCCTGGAGCCCCGGGACAGGGAATGAAAAACTGTTTTTT
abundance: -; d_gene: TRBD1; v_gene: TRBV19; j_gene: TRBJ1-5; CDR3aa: CASSATGGGNQPQHF; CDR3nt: TGTGCCAGTAGTGCAACAGGGGGTGGCAATCAGCCCCAGCATTTT
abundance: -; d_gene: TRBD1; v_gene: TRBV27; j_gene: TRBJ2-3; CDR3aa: CASTTGADTQYF; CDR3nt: TGTGCCAGCACCACAGGGGCAGATACGCAGTATTTT
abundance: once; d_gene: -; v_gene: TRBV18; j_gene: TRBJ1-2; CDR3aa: CASSPPDSFYGYTF; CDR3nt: TGTGCCAGCTCACCACCGGACAGCTTCTATGGCTACACCTTC
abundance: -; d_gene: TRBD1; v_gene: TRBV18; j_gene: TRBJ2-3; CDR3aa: CASSMTGSTDTQYF; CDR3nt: TGTGCCAGCTCAATGACAGGGAGCACAGATACGCAGTATTTT
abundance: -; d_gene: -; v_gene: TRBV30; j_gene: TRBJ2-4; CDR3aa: CAWVGRDTSSLIF; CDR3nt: TGTGCCTGGGTCGGAAGGGACACGTCGTCCCTAATCTTC
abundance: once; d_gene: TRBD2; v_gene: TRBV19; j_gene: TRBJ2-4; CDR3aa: CASSGGTSGSRLAKNIQYF; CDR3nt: TGTGCCAGTAGCGGAGGGACTAGCGGGAGCCGCTTAGCCAAAAACATTCAGTACTTC
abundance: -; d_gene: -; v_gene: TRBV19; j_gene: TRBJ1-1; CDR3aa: CASSLGGRVNTEAFF; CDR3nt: TGTGCCAGTAGTTTAGGGGGGAGGGTGAACACTGAAGCTTTCTTT
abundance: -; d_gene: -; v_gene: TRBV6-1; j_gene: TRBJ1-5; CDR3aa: CASSEAMAAERPQHF; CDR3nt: TGTGCCAGCAGTGAAGCGATGGCTGCGGAGCGGCCCCAGCATTTT
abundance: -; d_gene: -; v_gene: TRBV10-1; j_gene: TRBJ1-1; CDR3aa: CASSLDSDTEAFF; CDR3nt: TGCGCCAGCAGTTTGGACAGCGACACTGAAGCTTTCTTT
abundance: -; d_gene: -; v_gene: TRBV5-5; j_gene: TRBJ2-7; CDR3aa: CASSSRPGAYEQYF; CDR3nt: TGTGCCAGCAGCTCTCGGCCGGGAGCCTACGAGCAGTACTTC
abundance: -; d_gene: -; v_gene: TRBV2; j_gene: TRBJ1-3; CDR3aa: CASSEWGVSGNTIYF; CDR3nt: TGTGCCAGCAGTGAATGGGGCGTCTCTGGAAACACCATATATTTT
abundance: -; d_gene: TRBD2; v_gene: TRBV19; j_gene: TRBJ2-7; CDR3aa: CASSARTSGAYEQYF; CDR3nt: TGTGCCAGTAGTGCGCGGACTAGCGGGGCCTACGAGCAGTACTTC
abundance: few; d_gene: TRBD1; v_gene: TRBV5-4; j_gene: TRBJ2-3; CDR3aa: CASSLRTGGVDTQYF; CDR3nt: TGTGCCAGCAGCTTAAGGACAGGGGGTGTGGATACGCAGTATTTT
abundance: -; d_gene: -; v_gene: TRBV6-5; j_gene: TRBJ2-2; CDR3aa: CASRYSNTGELFF; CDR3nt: TGTGCCAGCAGATATTCGAACACCGGGGAGCTGTTTTTT
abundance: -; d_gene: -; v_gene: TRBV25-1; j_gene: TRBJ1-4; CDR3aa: CASSEAGADEKLFF; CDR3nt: TGTGCCAGCAGTGAAGCAGGGGCGGATGAAAAACTGTTTTTT
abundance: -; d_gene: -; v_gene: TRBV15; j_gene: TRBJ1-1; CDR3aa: CATSRGGVGMTEAFF; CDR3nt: TGTGCCACCAGCAGAGGGGGGGTGGGAATGACTGAAGCTTTCTTT
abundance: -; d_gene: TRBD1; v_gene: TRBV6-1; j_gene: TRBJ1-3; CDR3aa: CASRQGWSGNTIYF; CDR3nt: TGTGCCAGTCGACAGGGTTGGTCTGGAAACACCATATATTTT
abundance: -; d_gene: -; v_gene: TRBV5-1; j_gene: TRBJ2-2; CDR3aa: CASSKGHWTGELFF; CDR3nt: TGCGCCAGCAGCAAGGGACATTGGACGGGGGAGCTGTTTTTT
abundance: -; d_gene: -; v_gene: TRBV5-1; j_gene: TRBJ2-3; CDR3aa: CASSPRSGGRTDTQYF; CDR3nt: TGCGCCAGCAGCCCTAGGTCCGGGGGGCGGACAGATACGCAGTATTTT
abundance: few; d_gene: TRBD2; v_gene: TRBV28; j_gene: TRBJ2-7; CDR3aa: CARSAGGPVEQYF; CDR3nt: TGTGCCAGATCAGCGGGAGGGCCGGTCGAGCAGTACTTC
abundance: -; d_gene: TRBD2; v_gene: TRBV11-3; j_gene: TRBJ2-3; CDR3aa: CASSLYTSGSGDTQYF; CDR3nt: TGTGCCAGCAGCCTATATACTAGCGGGAGTGGGGATACGCAGTATTTT
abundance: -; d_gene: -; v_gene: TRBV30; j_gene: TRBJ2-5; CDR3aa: CAWSPRAETQYF; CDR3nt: TGTGCCTGGAGCCCCCGAGCAGAGACCCAGTACTTC
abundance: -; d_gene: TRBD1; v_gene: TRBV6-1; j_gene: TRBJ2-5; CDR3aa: CASSQDRAETQYF; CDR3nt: TGTGCCAGCAGTCAGGACAGGGCAGAGACCCAGTACTTC
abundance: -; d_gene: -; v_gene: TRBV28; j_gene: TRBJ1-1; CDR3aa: CASSWQGLANTEAFF; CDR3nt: TGTGCCAGCAGTTGGCAGGGGCTAGCCAACACTGAAGCTTTCTTT